This TCR beta chain was profiled in a study of early T cells in non-severe SARS-CoV-2 infection. About the study: Unsorted whole blood bulk RNA was sequenced, with unpaired chains.

Each CDR3 protein gets one entry after TCRdb re-called the 5' RACE reads with MiXCR. The table has 50,000 or so distinct CDR3 sequences, around 14% seen once. This clonotype was counted at least ten times. With V trimmed by 4 bases and J by 7 bases, 2 bases remained unmatched. Germline assignment: CDR1 MDHEN and CDR2 SYDVKM. The CDR3 loop spans 12 amino acids. This chain connects TRBV28 to TRBJ1-2; the match to TRBD1 covers 8 bases. This receptor was obtained from an adult who was a healthcare worker with PCR-confirmed SARS-CoV-2 infection or an uninfected control (not recorded which). Sequencing was performed on whole blood. CDR3 bases: TGTGCCAGCAGTTGGACAGGGAGTGGCTACACCTTC. Its protein product is CASSWTGSGYTF.